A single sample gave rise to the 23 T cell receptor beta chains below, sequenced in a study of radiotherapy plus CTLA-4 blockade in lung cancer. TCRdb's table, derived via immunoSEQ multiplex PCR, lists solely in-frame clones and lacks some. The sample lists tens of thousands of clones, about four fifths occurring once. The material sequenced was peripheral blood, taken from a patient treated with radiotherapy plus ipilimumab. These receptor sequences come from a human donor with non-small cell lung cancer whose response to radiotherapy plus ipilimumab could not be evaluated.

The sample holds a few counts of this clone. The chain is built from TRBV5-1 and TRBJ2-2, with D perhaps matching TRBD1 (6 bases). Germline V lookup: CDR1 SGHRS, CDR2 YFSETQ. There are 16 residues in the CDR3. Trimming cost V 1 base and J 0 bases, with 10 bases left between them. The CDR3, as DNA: TGCGCCAGCAGCTTGAGGGCAGGGGCGAACACCGGGGAGCTGTTTTTT. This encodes CASSLRAGANTGELFF.

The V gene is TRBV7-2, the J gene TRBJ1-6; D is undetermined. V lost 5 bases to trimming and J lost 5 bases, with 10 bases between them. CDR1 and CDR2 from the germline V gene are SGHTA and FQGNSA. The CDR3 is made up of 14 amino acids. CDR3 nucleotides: TGTGCCAGCAGCCCAAACAATAATAATTCACCCCTCCACTTT. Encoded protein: CASSPNNNNSPLHF. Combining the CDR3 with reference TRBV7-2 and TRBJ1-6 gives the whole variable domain GAGVSQSPSNKVTEKGKDVELRCDPISGHTALYWYRQSLGQGLEFLIYFQGNSAPDKSGLPSDRFSAERTGGSVSTLTIQRTQQEDSAVYLCASSPNNNNSPLHFGNGTRLTVT.

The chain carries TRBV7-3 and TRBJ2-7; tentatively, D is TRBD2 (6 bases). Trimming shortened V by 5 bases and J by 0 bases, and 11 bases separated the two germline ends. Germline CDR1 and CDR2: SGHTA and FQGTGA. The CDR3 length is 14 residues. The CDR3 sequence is CASSPGTGSYEQYF. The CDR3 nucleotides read TGTGCCAGCAGCCCGGGGACTGGCTCCTACGAGCAGTACTTC. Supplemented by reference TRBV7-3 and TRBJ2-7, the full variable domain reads GAGVSQTPSNKVTEKGKYVELRCDPISGHTALYWYRQSLGQGPEFLIYFQGTGAADDSGLPNDRFFAVRPEGSVSTLKIQRTERGDSAVYLCASSPGTGSYEQYFGPGTRLTVT.

Here the CDR3 DNA reads TGCAGCGTTGAAGGGGGGACAGAGTCTATAATCTATGGCTACACCTTC. Its protein is CSVEGGTESIIYGYTF. This sequence joins TRBV29-1 and TRBJ1-2; 7 bases map to TRBD1. J lost 4 bases, V lost 1 base, and 12 bases had no gene match. The CDR3 is made up of 16 amino acids. CDR1 SQVTM and CDR2 ANQGSEA come from the germline V gene. The full variable domain, rest sourced from reference TRBV29-1 and TRBJ1-2, is SAVISQKPSRDICQRGTSLTIQCQVDSQVTMMFWYRQQPGQSLTLIATANQGSEATYESGFVIDKFPISRPNLTFSTLTVSNMSPEDSSIYLCSVEGGTESIIYGYTFGSGTRLTVV.

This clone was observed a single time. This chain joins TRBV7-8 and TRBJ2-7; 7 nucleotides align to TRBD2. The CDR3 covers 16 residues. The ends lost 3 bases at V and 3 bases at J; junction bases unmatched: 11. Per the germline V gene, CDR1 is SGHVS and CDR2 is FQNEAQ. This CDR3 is CASSFTSSGPRYEQYF. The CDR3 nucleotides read TGTGCCAGCAGCTTTACTTCTAGCGGACCTCGCTACGAGCAGTACTTC.

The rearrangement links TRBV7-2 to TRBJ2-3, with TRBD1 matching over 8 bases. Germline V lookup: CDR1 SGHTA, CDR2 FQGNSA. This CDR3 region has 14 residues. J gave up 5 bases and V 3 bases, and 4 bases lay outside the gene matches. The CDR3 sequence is CASSFGQGGDTQYF. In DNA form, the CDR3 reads TGTGCCAGCAGCTTTGGACAGGGCGGAGATACGCAGTATTTT.

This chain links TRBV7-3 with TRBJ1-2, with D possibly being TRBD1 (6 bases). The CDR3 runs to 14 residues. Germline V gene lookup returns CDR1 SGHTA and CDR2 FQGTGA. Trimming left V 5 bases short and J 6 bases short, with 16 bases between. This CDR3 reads CASSPRGGTDGYTF. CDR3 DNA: TGTGCCAGCAGCCCCCGGGGGGGCACAGATGGCTACACCTTC.

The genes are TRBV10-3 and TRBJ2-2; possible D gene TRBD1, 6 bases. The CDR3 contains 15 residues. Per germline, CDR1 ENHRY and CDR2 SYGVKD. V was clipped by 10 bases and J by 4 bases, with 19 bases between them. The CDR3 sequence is CATGPNREVTGELFF. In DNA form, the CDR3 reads TGTGCCACAGGGCCTAACAGGGAAGTCACCGGGGAGCTGTTTTTT.

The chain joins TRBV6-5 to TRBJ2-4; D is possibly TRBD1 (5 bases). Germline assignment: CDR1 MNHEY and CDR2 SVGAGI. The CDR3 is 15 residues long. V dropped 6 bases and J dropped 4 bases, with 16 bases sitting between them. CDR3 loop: CASSPRQGGKNIQYF. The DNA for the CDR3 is TGTGCCAGCAGCCCCCGCCAGGGTGGTAAAAACATTCAGTACTTC.

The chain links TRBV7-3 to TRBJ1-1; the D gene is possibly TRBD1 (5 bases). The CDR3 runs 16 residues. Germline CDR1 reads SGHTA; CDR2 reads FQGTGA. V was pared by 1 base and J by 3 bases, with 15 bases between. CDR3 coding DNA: TGTGCCAGCAGCTTAAAGGTTAGGGGTTCGGACACTGAAGCTTTCTTT. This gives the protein CASSLKVRGSDTEAFF.

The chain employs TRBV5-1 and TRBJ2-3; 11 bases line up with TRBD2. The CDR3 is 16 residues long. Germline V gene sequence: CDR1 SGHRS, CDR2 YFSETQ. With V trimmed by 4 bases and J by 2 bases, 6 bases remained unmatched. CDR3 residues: CASSPGTSGHTDTQYF. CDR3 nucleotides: TGCGCCAGCAGCCCTGGGACTAGCGGCCACACAGATACGCAGTATTTT.

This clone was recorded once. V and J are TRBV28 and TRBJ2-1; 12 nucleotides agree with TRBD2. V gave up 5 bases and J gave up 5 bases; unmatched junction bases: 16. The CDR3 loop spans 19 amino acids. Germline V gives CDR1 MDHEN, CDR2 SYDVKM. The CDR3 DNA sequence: TGTGCCAGCAGTCCTCTCGGCACTAGCGGGAGGAATCCCCACAATGAGCAGTTCTTC. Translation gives CASSPLGTSGRNPHNEQFF.

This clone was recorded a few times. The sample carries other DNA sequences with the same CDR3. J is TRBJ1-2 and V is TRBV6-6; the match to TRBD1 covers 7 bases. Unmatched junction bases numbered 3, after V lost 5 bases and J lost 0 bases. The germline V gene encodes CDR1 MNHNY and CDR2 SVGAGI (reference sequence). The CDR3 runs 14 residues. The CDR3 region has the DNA TGTGCCAGCAGTCCCGGGACAGCTAACTATGGCTACACCTTC. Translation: CASSPGTANYGYTF.

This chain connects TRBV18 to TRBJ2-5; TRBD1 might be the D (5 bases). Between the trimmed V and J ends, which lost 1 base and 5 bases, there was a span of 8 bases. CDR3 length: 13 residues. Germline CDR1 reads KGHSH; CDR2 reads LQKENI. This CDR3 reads CASSPQGLETQYF. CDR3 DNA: TGTGCCAGCTCACCACAGGGGTTGGAGACCCAGTACTTC.

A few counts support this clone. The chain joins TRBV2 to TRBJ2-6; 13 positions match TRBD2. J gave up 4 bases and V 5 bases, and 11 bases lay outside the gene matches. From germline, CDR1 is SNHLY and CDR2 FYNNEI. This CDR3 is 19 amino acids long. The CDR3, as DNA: TGTGCCAGCAGTAAAGGACTAGCGGGAGCTGTGGCCGGGGCCAACGTCCTGACTTTC. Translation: CASSKGLAGAVAGANVLTF.

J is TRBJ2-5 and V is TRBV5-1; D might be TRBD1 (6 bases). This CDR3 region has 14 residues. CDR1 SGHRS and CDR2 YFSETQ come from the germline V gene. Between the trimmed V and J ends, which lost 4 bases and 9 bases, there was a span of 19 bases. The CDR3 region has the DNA TGCGCCAGCAGCCCTGGGGACACGGGATCGGCCCAGTACTTC. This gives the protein CASSPGDTGSAQYF.

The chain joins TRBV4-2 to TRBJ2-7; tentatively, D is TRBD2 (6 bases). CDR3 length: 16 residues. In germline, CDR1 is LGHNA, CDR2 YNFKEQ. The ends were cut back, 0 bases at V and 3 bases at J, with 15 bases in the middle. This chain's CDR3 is CASSQDLTRGSYEQYF. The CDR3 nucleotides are TGTGCCAGCAGCCAAGATCTGACGCGGGGAAGCTACGAGCAGTACTTC.

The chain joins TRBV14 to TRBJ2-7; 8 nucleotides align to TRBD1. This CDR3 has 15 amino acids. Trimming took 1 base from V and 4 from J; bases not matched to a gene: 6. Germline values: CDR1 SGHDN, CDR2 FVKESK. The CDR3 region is CASSQGLDRAYEQYF. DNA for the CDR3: TGTGCCAGCAGCCAAGGACTGGACAGGGCGTACGAGCAGTACTTC.

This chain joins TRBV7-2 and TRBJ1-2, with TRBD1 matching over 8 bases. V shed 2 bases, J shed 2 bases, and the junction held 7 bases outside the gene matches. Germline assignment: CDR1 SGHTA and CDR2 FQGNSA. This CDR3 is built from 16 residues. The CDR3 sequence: CASSLIAGQGNYGYTF. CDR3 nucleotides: TGTGCCAGCAGCTTAATTGCAGGACAGGGAAACTATGGCTACACCTTC.

The CDR3 DNA reads as TGTGCCAGCAGCTTGGATTTGACAGGGGGGAACACTGAAGCTTTCTTT. As protein: CASSLDLTGGNTEAFF. The chain employs TRBV5-4 and TRBJ1-1, with TRBD1 matching over 9 bases. Unmatched junction bases numbered 4, after V lost 0 bases and J lost 1 base. This CDR3 is built from 16 residues. The germline CDR1 and CDR2 sequences are SGHNT and YYREEE (reference sequence).

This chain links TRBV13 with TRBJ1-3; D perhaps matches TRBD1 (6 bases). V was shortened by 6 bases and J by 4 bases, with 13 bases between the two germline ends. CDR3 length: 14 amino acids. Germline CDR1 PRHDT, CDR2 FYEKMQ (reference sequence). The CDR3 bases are TGTGCCAGCAGTCGGCAGGGACAAGGAAACACCATATATTTT. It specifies CASSRQGQGNTIYF.

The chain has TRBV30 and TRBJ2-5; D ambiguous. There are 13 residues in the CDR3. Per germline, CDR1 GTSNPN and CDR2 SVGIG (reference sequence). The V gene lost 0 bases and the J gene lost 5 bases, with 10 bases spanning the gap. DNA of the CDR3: TGTGCCTGGAGTGTATCATTGGGCGAGACCCAGTACTTC. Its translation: CAWSVSLGETQYF.

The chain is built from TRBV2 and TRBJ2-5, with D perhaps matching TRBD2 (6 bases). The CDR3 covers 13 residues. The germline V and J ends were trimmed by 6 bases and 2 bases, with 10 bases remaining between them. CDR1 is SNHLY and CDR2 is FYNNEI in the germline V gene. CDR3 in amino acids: CASRRAGQETQYF. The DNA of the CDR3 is TGTGCCAGCAGAAGGGCGGGGCAAGAGACCCAGTACTTC.